What follows are 20 T cell receptor beta chains derived from one specimen sequenced in a study of blood T cell repertoires in COVID-19. Sequenced by immunoSEQ multiplex PCR; TCRdb stores in-frame clones only, minus some. The data show a few hundred thousand clones, with 65% to 90% seen just once and around 6.8% held by the top ten. Specimen: peripheral blood. The receptor set was obtained from a woman aged 45-59 years with acute or convalescent COVID-19.

The chain combines TRBV21-1 with TRBJ1-5; TRBD1, the table's D call, lacks a check against the DNA. TRBV21-1 has pseudogene status. The CDR3 contains 16 residues. The CDR3 DNA reads TGTGCCAGCAGCTTCAGGGGGCGAGTCGGAAATCAGCCCCAGCATTTT. Protein sequence: CASSFRGRVGNQPQHF.

The V and J genes are TRBV20-1 and TRBJ2-5, with 8 bases matching TRBD2. Germline V gene lookup returns CDR1 DFQATT and CDR2 SNEGSKA (reference sequence). Germline trimming cut 3 bases from V and 5 bases from J; bases unmatched to any gene: 11. This CDR3 is built from 15 residues. The CDR3 reads CSASPGGPPGETQYF. CDR3 bases: TGCAGTGCTAGTCCGGGGGGGCCCCCGGGTGAGACCCAGTACTTC.

This rearrangement joins TRBV6-5 to TRBJ2-5; TRBD1 might be the D (6 bases). From germline, CDR1 is MNHEY and CDR2 SVGAGI. The germline V and J ends were trimmed by 8 bases and 4 bases, with 14 bases remaining between them. CDR3 length: 13 amino acids. In DNA, the CDR3 is TGTGCCAGCCGTTGGGGGCGGAGAGAGACCCAGTACTTC. Translation: CASRWGRRETQYF.

The chain employs TRBV12-3 or TRBV12-4 and TRBJ2-7; 10 bases map to TRBD1. The CDR3 length is 13 residues. The V and J ends lost 6 bases and 4 bases, in that order; junction bases with no gene match: 3. CDR3 DNA: TGTGCCAGCAGCCGGGACAGGGGTTACGAGCAGTACTTC. Translation gives CASSRDRGYEQYF.

This clone was counted only a few times. The rearrangement joins TRBV28 to TRBJ1-4; TRBD1 aligns across 7 bases. The CDR3 sequence is 17 residues long. Germline CDR1 is MDHEN and CDR2 is SYDVKM. The V gene end was trimmed by 5 bases and the J gene end by 5 bases; junction bases not matched to a gene: 14. This CDR3 reads CASSRMQGGQRNEKLFF. DNA of the CDR3: TGTGCCAGCAGTCGCATGCAGGGGGGACAGCGAAATGAAAAACTGTTTTTT.

CDR3 protein: CASRPPTHRGVNEKLFF. In DNA form, the CDR3 reads TGCGCCAGCAGACCTCCGACCCACAGGGGAGTGAATGAAAAACTGTTTTTT. The J gene is TRBJ1-4, the V gene TRBV10-1; TRBD1 agrees at 7 bases. This CDR3 contains 17 residues. CDR1 WNHNN and CDR2 SYGVQD come from the germline V gene (reference sequence). The junction had 15 bases not matched to a gene; V was cut back by 6 bases and J by 5 bases.

The CDR3 nucleotides read TGCGCCAGCAGCTTTTACAGGGAAGATAATTCACCCCTCCACTTT. Its translation is CASSFYREDNSPLHF. The chain joins TRBV5-1 to TRBJ1-6, with a tentative D call TRBD1 (6 bases). The CDR3 covers 15 residues. Germline values: CDR1 SGHRS, CDR2 YFSETQ. V was shortened by 2 bases and J by 5 bases, with 11 bases between the two germline ends.

The chain joins TRBV28 to TRBJ1-4; D is unclear. Germline V gene lookup returns CDR1 MDHEN and CDR2 SYDVKM. Trimming removed 3 bases at V and 7 bases at J, with 3 bases between. The CDR3 loop spans 11 amino acids. The chain's CDR3 is CASSFFEKLFF. The CDR3, as DNA: TGTGCCAGCAGTTTCTTTGAAAAACTGTTTTTT.

The chain joins TRBV11-2 to TRBJ2-5; 9 bases fit TRBD1. CDR1 and CDR2 (germline): SGHAT, FQNNGV. CDR3 length: 13 residues. The ends lost 5 bases at V and 5 bases at J; junction bases unmatched: 3. Written as DNA, the CDR3 is TGTGCCAGCAGCCCCGGGACAGGGGAGACCCAGTACTTC. It specifies CASSPGTGETQYF.

The J gene is TRBJ2-1, the V gene TRBV4-2, with 11 nucleotides matching TRBD2. The J segment lost 7 bases and the V segment lost 0 bases, leaving 2 bases of the junction unmatched. In germline, CDR1 is LGHNA, CDR2 YNFKEQ. The length of the CDR3 is 15 residues. CDR3 DNA sequence: TGTGCCAGCAGCCAAGAACTAGCGGGAGTGAATGAGCAGTTCTTC. As protein: CASSQELAGVNEQFF.

This chain links TRBV5-4 with TRBJ1-1, with TRBD1 matching 7 bases. This CDR3 spans 14 amino acids. V was pared by 3 bases and J by 1 base, with 3 bases of the junction left unmatched. CDR1 is SGHNT and CDR2 is YYREEE in the germline V gene (reference sequence). CDR3 nucleotide sequence: TGTGCCAGCAGCTCCCGGACAGGGAACACTGAAGCTTTCTTT. Its protein product is CASSSRTGNTEAFF.

The chain joins TRBV19 to TRBJ2-2; D is unresolved. The V end was cut by 7 bases, the J end by 6 bases, with 21 bases between. The germline V gene encodes CDR1 LNHDA and CDR2 SQIVND (reference sequence). This CDR3 has 16 residues. CDR3 DNA: TGTGCCAGTACCTCCGCCGGAGTTGGATGGGCCGGGGAGCTGTTTTTT. Translation: CASTSAGVGWAGELFF.

The chain carries TRBV7-9 and TRBJ1-2, with TRBD1 identical over 12 bases. The CDR3 sequence is 15 residues long. The V segment lost 0 bases and the J segment 8 bases; nucleotides outside the gene matches: 4. Germline CDR1 SEHNR, CDR2 FQNEAQ (reference sequence). The chain's CDR3 is CASSLAGTGGEGYTF. The DNA for the CDR3 is TGTGCCAGCAGCTTAGCGGGGACAGGGGGCGAAGGCTACACCTTC.

V is TRBV19 and J is TRBJ1-3; 7 nucleotides match TRBD1. CDR3 length: 14 amino acids. With V trimmed by 8 bases and J by 1 base, 5 bases remained unmatched. The germline V gene has CDR1 LNHDA and CDR2 SQIVND (reference sequence). CDR3 coding DNA: TGTGCCAGTGCGGAACAGGGGTCTGGAAACACCATATATTTT. Encoded protein: CASAEQGSGNTIYF.

V is TRBV24-1 and J is TRBJ2-1; 10 bases are shared with TRBD2. V shed 5 bases and J 2 bases; nucleotides not matched to a gene: 8. The CDR3 loop spans 17 amino acids. The germline V gene has CDR1 KGHDR and CDR2 SFDVKD. This CDR3 reads CATSAPTSGRAYNEQFF. CDR3 in DNA: TGTGCCACCAGTGCCCCAACCAGCGGGAGGGCCTACAATGAGCAGTTCTTC.

The rearrangement uses TRBV15 and TRBJ1-1, with D unresolved. The CDR3 contains 14 residues. V lost 0 bases to trimming and J lost 0 bases, with 5 bases between them. Germline V lookup: CDR1 LNHNV, CDR2 YYDKDF (reference sequence). The CDR3 sequence: CATSRDPLNTEAFF. The DNA for the CDR3 is TGTGCCACCAGCAGAGATCCCTTGAACACTGAAGCTTTCTTT. The full variable domain, completed using reference TRBV15 and TRBJ1-1, is DAMVIQNPRYQVTQFGKPVTLSCSQTLNHNVMYWYQQKSSQAPKLLFHYYDKDFNNEADTPDNFQSRRPNTSFCFLDIRSPGLGDTAMYLCATSRDPLNTEAFFGQGTRLTVV.

The V gene is TRBV28, the J gene TRBJ1-2; TRBD1 agrees at 9 bases. The CDR3 spans 16 residues. Per germline, CDR1 MDHEN and CDR2 SYDVKM. The trim removed 5 bases at V and 8 bases at J, leaving 15 bases unmatched. CDR3 protein: CASSQQGAIMYFGYTF. DNA of the CDR3: TGTGCCAGCAGTCAACAGGGGGCGATTATGTACTTCGGCTACACCTTC.

This chain joins TRBV5-4 and TRBJ2-3, with D maybe TRBD2 (6 bases). Germline CDR1 SGHNT, CDR2 YYREEE (reference sequence). Trimming cost V 6 bases and J 4 bases, with 15 bases left between them. The CDR3 loop spans 14 amino acids. The CDR3 region has the DNA TGTGCCAGCAAGGGACTCTCGTTGGCAGATACGCAGTATTTT. Translated: CASKGLSLADTQYF.

V and J are TRBV2 and TRBJ2-1; D unclear. There are 13 residues in the CDR3. CDR1 is SNHLY and CDR2 is FYNNEI in the germline V gene. V lost 3 bases and J 1 base, leaving 4 bases between the germline ends. The CDR3 DNA reads as TGTGCCAGCAGTGAGGAGTCCTACAATGAGCAGTTCTTC. It encodes CASSEESYNEQFF.

The CDR3: CASSAILGSEQFF. DNA for the CDR3: TGTGCCAGTAGCGCGATCTTGGGGAGTGAGCAGTTCTTC. V gene TRBV19 combines with J gene TRBJ2-1, with D maybe TRBD2 (5 bases). This CDR3 comprises 13 residues. Looked up from germline, CDR1 is LNHDA and CDR2 is SQIVND (reference sequence). Trimming removed 6 bases at V and 9 bases at J, with 15 bases between.